The clone carrying this T cell receptor (beta chain) was seen ten or more times. Specified time point: newly diagnosed GD, antithyroid drugs for less than 3 months. RNA extracted from PBMCs served as the sequencing template. This record comes from a study of regulatory T cells in long-lasting Graves disease. The TCR beta library used iRepertoire HTBI primers with Arm-PCR amplification of CDR3. In TCRdb, the multiplex PCR reads were re-called with MiXCR into one record per CDR3 protein. The data show 350,000 to 550,000 distinct CDR3 sequences, about 15% seen once. Trimming pared 1 base from V and 5 bases from J, leaving 11 bases between. The CDR3 sequence is 14 residues long. Looked up from germline, CDR1 is GTSNPN and CDR2 is SVGIG (reference sequence). These data were likewise used in another study, on T cells in Graves' hyperthyroidism and ophthalmopathy. That work adds: Diagnoses were established using clinical symptoms, serum thyroxine and TRAb, thyroid ultrasound and orbital computed tomography.

The J gene is TRBJ2-2, the V gene TRBV30; a weak D match, TRBD2 (7 bases). The TCR sequence derives from a woman between 25 and 40 years old with Graves disease. This specimen consisted of peripheral blood mononuclear cells (PBMCs), obtained at new diagnosis, from a patient treated with antithyroid drugs. The CDR3 nucleotides are TGTGCCTGGAGTGGTGGGAGGGGGACCGGGGAGCTGTTTTTT. It is translated as CAWSGGRGTGELFF.